Sequencing of this T cell receptor beta chain was carried out in a study of T-cell memory formation after mild COVID-19. Overall study findings and caveats: Cross-reactive memory seemingly joined, as some responding clones were found in pre-infection memory.

The CDR3 has 15 residues. Germline assignment: CDR1 ENHRY and CDR2 SYGVKD. After removal of 4 bases from V and 4 bases from J, the junction contained 6 bases not matched to a gene. Concerning this clonotype: Antigen specificity is unknown.

TCRdb ran MiXCR on the 5' RACE reads and lists one entry per CDR3 protein. The repertoire holds 470,000 or so distinct CDR3 sequences, with about 20% as singletons. Sequencing was performed on PBMCs or a T cell subset sorted from them (not recorded which). V usage is TRBV10-3 and J usage is TRBJ2-1; 8 nucleotides agree with TRBD2. This clonotype was obtained from an adult woman who had mild COVID-19 (a few samples of this study predate the infection). Cell type and time point are not known. CDR3 in amino acids: CAISALAGQYNEQFF. For the CDR3, the DNA is TGTGCCATCAGTGCCTTAGCGGGACAATACAATGAGCAGTTCTTC.